Included here is one T cell receptor (beta chain) sequence, with context. This entry belongs to a study of cytomegalovirus exposure and HLA in healthy donors. 13 Jbeta primers and 60 Vbeta primers were used for the PCR. Profiling relied on immunoSEQ multiplex PCR, and the TCRdb table lists in-frame clones only, not all of them. The sample has 200,000 to 250,000 clones; over 70% are singletons. J was trimmed by 0 bases and V by 8 bases; bases with no gene match: 9. Looked up from germline, CDR1 is LNHDA and CDR2 is SQIVND (reference sequence). The CDR3 loop spans 16 amino acids. The genes are TRBV19 and TRBJ2-4; 8 bases map to TRBD2. The TCR originated in a woman aged 55 to 70 in good health and CMV-seropositive. Sample: PBMCs. The CDR3 sequence: CASRDGGRIAKNIQYF. CDR3 DNA sequence: TGTGCCAGTCGTGATGGCGGGAGGATAGCCAAAAACATTCAGTACTTC.